The clone carrying this TCR beta chain was seen a handful of times. This sample is drawn from a study of early T cells in non-severe SARS-CoV-2 infection. The CDR3 length is 12 residues. Germline V gene data show CDR1 as SGHVS and CDR2 as FNYEAQ. Trimming took off 8 bases at V and 7 bases at J, with 14 bases between the two ends. TCRdb ran MiXCR on the 5' RACE reads and lists one entry per CDR3 protein. The table lists some 59,000 distinct CDR3 sequences, approximately 8% of them singletons. The V gene is TRBV7-6, the J gene TRBJ2-5; D remains unclear. This specimen consisted of whole blood, obtained at baseline. The clonotype was recovered from an adult who was a healthcare worker with PCR-confirmed SARS-CoV-2 infection or an uninfected control (not recorded which). The CDR3 reads CASGSHPRTQYF. The CDR3, as DNA: TGTGCCAGCGGGTCGCACCCACGGACCCAGTACTTC.